This TCR beta chain is drawn from a study of T-cell memory formation after mild COVID-19. Study-level points and caveats: Contracting CD4+ clones were located mainly in CM and EM, and CD8+ clones in EMRA. Memory sampled before infection contained some responding clones, suggesting cross-reactive memory joined.

Sample barcodes and UMIs were carried by the TCR alpha and TCR beta cDNA libraries that 5'RACE generated with constant-segment primers. Using its own MiXCR run on the 5' RACE reads, TCRdb lists one record per CDR3 protein. This table holds roughly 120,000 distinct CDR3 sequences, about 15% found once. With regard to this clonotype: The antigen remains undetermined.

Germline V gene data show CDR1 as SGHTA and CDR2 as FQGNSA. The V segment lost 1 base and the J segment 3 bases; nucleotides outside the gene matches: 9. The CDR3 is 18 amino acids. The TCR originated in an adult woman who had mild COVID-19 (a few samples of this study predate the infection). Cell type and time point are not known. Input material: PBMCs or a T cell subset sorted from them (not recorded which). This chain uses TRBV7-2 with TRBJ1-4; 9 bases are a match to TRBD1. The CDR3 loop reads CASSLGTGALVANEKLFF. CDR3 coding DNA: TGTGCCAGCAGCTTAGGGACAGGGGCCCTAGTAGCTAATGAAAAACTGTTTTTT.